The sequence of this TCR beta chain was determined in a study of blood T cell repertoires in COVID-19. CDR3 length: 17 amino acids. Only in-frame clones appear in the TCRdb table, and some are missing; sequencing was by immunoSEQ multiplex PCR. The sample gives 300,000 to 500,000 clones, around nine tenths of which show up once; around 0.91% is in the top ten. The specimen was PBMCs or T cells enriched from blood (not recorded which). The chain has TRBV7-5 and TRBJ2-2; the table gives TRBD2 as D, unverified against the DNA. TRBV7-5 is flagged as a pseudogene. This clonotype was obtained from a woman in her twenties or thirties with acute COVID-19. DNA for the CDR3: TGTGTCAGAAGCTTAGATTCGGGGGGGCTACCAACCGGGGAGCTGTTTTTT. This translates into CVRSLDSGGLPTGELFF.